This is a list of T cell receptor beta chains from one sample in a study of shared clonotypes between healthy human individuals. The assay was immunoSEQ multiplex PCR, and TCRdb's table has in-frame clones only and misses some. The table records 110,000 or so clones, about 67% of them present only once. What was sequenced was memory CD8+ T cells sorted from blood. Receptor source: a woman younger than 45 in good health. Both conserved end residues are part of each CDR3. Size is omitted from some rows. Given values are once, few, many or a class for expanded clones.

j_gene: TRBJ1-5; v_gene: TRBV19; abundance: few; CDR3aa: CASSGRSTQPQHF
j_gene: TRBJ2-1; v_gene: TRBV27; abundance: .; CDR3aa: CASSLQLAGTYNEQFF
j_gene: TRBJ2-7; v_gene: TRBV2; abundance: .; CDR3aa: CASSPGTSGLGGSYEQYF
j_gene: TRBJ2-1; v_gene: TRBV29-1; abundance: .; CDR3aa: CSVEGRNSYNEQFF
j_gene: TRBJ2-7; v_gene: TRBV2; abundance: .; CDR3aa: CASSDRGVRLAGGREDYEQYF
j_gene: TRBJ2-7; v_gene: TRBV5-4; abundance: .; CDR3aa: CASSLFGLYEQYF
j_gene: TRBJ2-3; v_gene: TRBV10-3; abundance: .; CDR3aa: CAISEDRYTDTQYF
j_gene: TRBJ2-6; v_gene: TRBV28; abundance: .; CDR3aa: CASELGSGANVLTF
j_gene: TRBJ1-4; v_gene: TRBV28; abundance: .; CDR3aa: CASSAFEKLFF
j_gene: TRBJ2-7; v_gene: TRBV6-5; abundance: .; CDR3aa: CASSYDVSYEQYF
j_gene: TRBJ2-1; v_gene: TRBV29-1; abundance: .; CDR3aa: CSVGTGDYNEQFF
j_gene: TRBJ1-5; v_gene: TRBV6-6; abundance: .; CDR3aa: CASSLGSPQPQHF
j_gene: TRBJ1-4; v_gene: TRBV28; abundance: .; CDR3aa: CASRTNEKLFF
j_gene: TRBJ1-1; v_gene: TRBV11-1; abundance: .; CDR3aa: CASSSYPDRTNTEAFF
j_gene: TRBJ1-4; v_gene: TRBV15; abundance: .; CDR3aa: CATSRAGGGEGEKLFF
j_gene: TRBJ2-1; v_gene: TRBV19; abundance: few; CDR3aa: CASSWWNEQFF
j_gene: TRBJ2-6; v_gene: TRBV9; abundance: many; CDR3aa: CASSVGARQGASGANVLTF
j_gene: TRBJ2-5; v_gene: TRBV11-2; abundance: few; CDR3aa: CASSTPETQYF
j_gene: TRBJ1-2; v_gene: TRBV18; abundance: once; CDR3aa: CASSPRVGGNYGYTF
j_gene: TRBJ2-7; v_gene: TRBV4-2; abundance: .; CDR3aa: CASSQVRGTEQYF
j_gene: TRBJ2-1; v_gene: TRBV4-1; abundance: .; CDR3aa: CASSQEETSGPYNEQFF
j_gene: TRBJ2-6; v_gene: TRBV28; abundance: many; CDR3aa: CASSTGQTSGANVLTF
j_gene: TRBJ2-5; v_gene: TRBV30; abundance: .; CDR3aa: CAWSPGQGFGETQYF
j_gene: TRBJ2-7; v_gene: TRBV28; abundance: many; CDR3aa: CASSLWVKSYEQYF
j_gene: TRBJ2-2; v_gene: TRBV6-4; abundance: .; CDR3aa: CASSPQELGLTYTGELFF
j_gene: TRBJ2-7; v_gene: TRBV2; abundance: .; CDR3aa: CASGLNSLGHTTYEQYF
j_gene: TRBJ1-1; v_gene: TRBV6-4; abundance: many; CDR3aa: CASSAEPGTGNTEAFF
j_gene: TRBJ1-3; v_gene: TRBV4-2; abundance: few; CDR3aa: CASSLVTQGGSGNTIYF
j_gene: TRBJ1-1; v_gene: TRBV5-8; abundance: .; CDR3aa: CASSGGTGMNTEAFF
j_gene: TRBJ2-7; v_gene: TRBV18; abundance: .; CDR3aa: CASSPPGLAPYEQYF
j_gene: TRBJ1-1; v_gene: TRBV28; abundance: .; CDR3aa: CASSFYNGAEAFF
j_gene: TRBJ2-1; v_gene: TRBV30; abundance: .; CDR3aa: CALTGYLGEQFF
j_gene: TRBJ1-2; v_gene: TRBV7-6; abundance: once; CDR3aa: CASSSSGGYGYTF
j_gene: TRBJ2-1; v_gene: TRBV25-1; abundance: few; CDR3aa: CASSEDGTGSYNEQFF
j_gene: TRBJ2-3; v_gene: TRBV19; abundance: .; CDR3aa: CASSIDPGQGADTQYF
j_gene: TRBJ2-5; v_gene: TRBV7-7; abundance: .; CDR3aa: CASSLVVWSRQYF
j_gene: TRBJ1-4; v_gene: TRBV15; abundance: .; CDR3aa: CATSRPRGVEKLFF
j_gene: TRBJ1-1; v_gene: TRBV4-1; abundance: .; CDR3aa: CASSQVATQIRDIGEAFF
j_gene: TRBJ2-3; v_gene: TRBV9; abundance: .; CDR3aa: CASSVFGSVADTQYF
j_gene: TRBJ2-3; v_gene: TRBV20-1; abundance: .; CDR3aa: CSPTSGALQYF
j_gene: TRBJ1-3; v_gene: TRBV11-2; abundance: once; CDR3aa: CASSFRWARSGNTIYF
j_gene: TRBJ2-2; v_gene: TRBV15; abundance: few; CDR3aa: CASKAGMDSGELFF
j_gene: TRBJ2-1; v_gene: TRBV27; abundance: once; CDR3aa: CASRLWASGGNEQFF
j_gene: TRBJ1-5; v_gene: TRBV28; abundance: few; CDR3aa: CASSPAGDQPQHF
j_gene: TRBJ2-5; v_gene: TRBV6-6; abundance: .; CDR3aa: CASSYHGTGQETQYF
j_gene: TRBJ1-1; v_gene: TRBV7-8; abundance: few; CDR3aa: CASSETDRAEAFF
j_gene: TRBJ2-7; v_gene: TRBV5-1; abundance: few; CDR3aa: CASSWGGTGAYEQYF
j_gene: TRBJ2-7; v_gene: TRBV9; abundance: .; CDR3aa: CASSVDPDDYEQYF